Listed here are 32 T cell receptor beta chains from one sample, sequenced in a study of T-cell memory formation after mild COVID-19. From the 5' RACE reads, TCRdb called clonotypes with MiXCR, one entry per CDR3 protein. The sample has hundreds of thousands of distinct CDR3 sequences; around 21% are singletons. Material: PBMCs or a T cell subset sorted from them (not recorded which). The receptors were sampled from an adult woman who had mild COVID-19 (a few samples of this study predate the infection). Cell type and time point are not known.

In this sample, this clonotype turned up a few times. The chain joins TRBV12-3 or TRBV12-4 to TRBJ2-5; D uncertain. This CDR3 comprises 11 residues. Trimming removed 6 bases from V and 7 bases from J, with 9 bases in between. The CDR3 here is CASSHLGTQYF. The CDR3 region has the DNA TGTGCCAGCAGCCACTTGGGGACCCAGTACTTC.

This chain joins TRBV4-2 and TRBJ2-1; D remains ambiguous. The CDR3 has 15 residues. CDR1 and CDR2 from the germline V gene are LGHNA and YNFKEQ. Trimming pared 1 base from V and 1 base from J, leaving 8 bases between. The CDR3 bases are TGTGCCAGCAGCCAAGGTGCGGAGTCCTACAATGAGCAGTTCTTC. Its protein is CASSQGAESYNEQFF.

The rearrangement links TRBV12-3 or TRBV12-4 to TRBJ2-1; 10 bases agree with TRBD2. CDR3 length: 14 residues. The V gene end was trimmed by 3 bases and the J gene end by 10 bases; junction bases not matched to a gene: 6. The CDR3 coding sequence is TGTGCCAGCAGTTTGCTAGCGGGAGTCGGGGAGCAGTTCTTC. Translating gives CASSLLAGVGEQFF.

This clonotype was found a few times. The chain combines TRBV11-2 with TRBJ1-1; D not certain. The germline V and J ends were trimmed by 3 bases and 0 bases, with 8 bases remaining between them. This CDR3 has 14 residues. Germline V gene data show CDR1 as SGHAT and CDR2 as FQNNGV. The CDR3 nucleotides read TGTGCCAGCAGCTTGGGCTGGTTGAACACTGAAGCTTTCTTT. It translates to CASSLGWLNTEAFF.

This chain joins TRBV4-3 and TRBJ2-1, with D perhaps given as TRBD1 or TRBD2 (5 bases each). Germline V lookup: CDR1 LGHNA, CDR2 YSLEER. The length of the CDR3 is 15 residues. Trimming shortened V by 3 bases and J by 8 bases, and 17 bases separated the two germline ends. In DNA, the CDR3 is TGCGCCAGCAGCCACGCCCCGGGAATAGGGGATGAGCAGTTCTTC. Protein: CASSHAPGIGDEQFF.

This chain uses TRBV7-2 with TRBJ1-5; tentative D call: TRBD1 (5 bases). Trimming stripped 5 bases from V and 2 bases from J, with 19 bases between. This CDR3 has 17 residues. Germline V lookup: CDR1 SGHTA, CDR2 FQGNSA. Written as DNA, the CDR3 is TGTGCCAGCAGCCCCCCCCGGCAGGGCGTCGGCAATCAGCCCCAGCATTTT. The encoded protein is CASSPPRQGVGNQPQHF.

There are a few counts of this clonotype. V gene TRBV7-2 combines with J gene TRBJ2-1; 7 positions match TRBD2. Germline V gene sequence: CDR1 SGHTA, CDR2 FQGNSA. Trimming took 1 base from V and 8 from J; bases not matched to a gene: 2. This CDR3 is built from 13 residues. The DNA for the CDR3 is TGTGCCAGCAGCTTAGTGGGAGGGTATGAGCAGTTCTTC. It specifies CASSLVGGYEQFF.

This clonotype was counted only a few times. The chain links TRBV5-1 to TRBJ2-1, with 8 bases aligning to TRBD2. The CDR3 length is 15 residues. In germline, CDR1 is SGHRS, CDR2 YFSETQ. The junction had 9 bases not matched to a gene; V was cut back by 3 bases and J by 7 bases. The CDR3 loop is CASSSWGSGMNEQFF. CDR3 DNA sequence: TGCGCCAGCAGCTCCTGGGGTAGCGGGATGAATGAGCAGTTCTTC.

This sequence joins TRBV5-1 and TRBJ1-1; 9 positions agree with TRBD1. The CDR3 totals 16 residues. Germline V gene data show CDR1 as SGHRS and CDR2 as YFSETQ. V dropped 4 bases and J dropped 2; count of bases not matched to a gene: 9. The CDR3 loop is CASSDQGQGVNTEAFF. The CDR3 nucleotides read TGCGCCAGCAGCGACCAGGGACAGGGAGTAAACACTGAAGCTTTCTTT.

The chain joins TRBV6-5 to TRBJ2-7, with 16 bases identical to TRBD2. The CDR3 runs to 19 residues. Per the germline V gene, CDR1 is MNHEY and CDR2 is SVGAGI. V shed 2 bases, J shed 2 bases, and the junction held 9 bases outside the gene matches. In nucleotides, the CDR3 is TGTGCCAGCAGTTACCGCCCCGGGACTAGCGGGAGGGCCCCCTACGAGCAGTACTTC. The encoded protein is CASSYRPGTSGRAPYEQYF.

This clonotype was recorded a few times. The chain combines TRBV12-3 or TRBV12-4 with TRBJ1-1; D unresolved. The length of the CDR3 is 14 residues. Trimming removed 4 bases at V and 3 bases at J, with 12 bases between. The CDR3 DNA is TGTGCCAGCAGTTGGAGATGGGCGGACACTGAAGCTTTCTTT. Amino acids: CASSWRWADTEAFF.

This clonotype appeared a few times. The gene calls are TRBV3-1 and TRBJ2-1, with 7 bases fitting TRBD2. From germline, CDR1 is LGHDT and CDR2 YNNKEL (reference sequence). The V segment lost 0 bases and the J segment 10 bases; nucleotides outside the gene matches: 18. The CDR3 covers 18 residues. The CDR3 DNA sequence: TGTGCCAGCAGCCAAGACCCGGGAGGCAGGCCAACTTACGGGGAGCAGTTCTTC. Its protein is CASSQDPGGRPTYGEQFF.

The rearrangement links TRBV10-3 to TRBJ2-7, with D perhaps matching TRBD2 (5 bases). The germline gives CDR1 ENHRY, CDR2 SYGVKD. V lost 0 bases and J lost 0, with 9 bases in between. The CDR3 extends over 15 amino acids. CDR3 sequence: CAISESWTHSYEQYF. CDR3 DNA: TGTGCCATCAGTGAGTCTTGGACTCACTCCTACGAGCAGTACTTC.

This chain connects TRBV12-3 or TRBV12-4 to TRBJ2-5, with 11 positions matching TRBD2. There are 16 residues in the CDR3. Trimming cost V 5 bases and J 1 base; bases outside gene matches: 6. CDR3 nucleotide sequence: TGTGCCAGCAGTACCGGGACTAGCGGCTTCCAAGAGACCCAGTACTTC. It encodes CASSTGTSGFQETQYF.

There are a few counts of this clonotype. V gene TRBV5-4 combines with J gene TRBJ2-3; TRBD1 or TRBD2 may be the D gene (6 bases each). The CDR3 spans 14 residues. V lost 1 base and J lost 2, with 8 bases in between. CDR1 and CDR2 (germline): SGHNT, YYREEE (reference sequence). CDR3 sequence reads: CASSLWGATDTQYF. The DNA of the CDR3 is TGTGCCAGCAGCTTGTGGGGGGCCACAGATACGCAGTATTTT. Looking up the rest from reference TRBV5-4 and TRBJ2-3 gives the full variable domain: ETGVTQSPTHLIKTRGQQVTLRCSSQSGHNTVSWYQQALGQGPQFIFQYYREEENGRGNFPPRFSGLQFPNYSSELNVNALELDDSALYLCASSLWGATDTQYFGPGTRLTVL.

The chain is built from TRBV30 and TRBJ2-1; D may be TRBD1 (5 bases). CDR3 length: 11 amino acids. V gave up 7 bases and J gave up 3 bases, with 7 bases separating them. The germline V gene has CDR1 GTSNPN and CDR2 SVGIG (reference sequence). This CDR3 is CAFRVYNEQFF. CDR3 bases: TGTGCCTTCAGGGTCTACAATGAGCAGTTCTTC.

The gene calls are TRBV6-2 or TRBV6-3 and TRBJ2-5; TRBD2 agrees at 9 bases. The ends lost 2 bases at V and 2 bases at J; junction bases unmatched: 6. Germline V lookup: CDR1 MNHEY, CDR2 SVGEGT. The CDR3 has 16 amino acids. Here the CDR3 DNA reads TGTGCCAGCAGTTACACCTCTAGCGGGGTACAAGAGACCCAGTACTTC. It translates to CASSYTSSGVQETQYF.

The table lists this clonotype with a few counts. This CDR3 reads CAISGTDSRNYEQYF. The CDR3, as DNA: TGTGCCATCAGTGGAACCGACTCGAGGAACTACGAGCAGTACTTC. The J gene is TRBJ2-7, the V gene TRBV10-3; D is ambiguous. CDR1 is ENHRY, CDR2 SYGVKD, per germline. The CDR3 length is 15 residues. Between the trimmed V and J ends, which lost 4 bases and 3 bases, there was a span of 16 bases.

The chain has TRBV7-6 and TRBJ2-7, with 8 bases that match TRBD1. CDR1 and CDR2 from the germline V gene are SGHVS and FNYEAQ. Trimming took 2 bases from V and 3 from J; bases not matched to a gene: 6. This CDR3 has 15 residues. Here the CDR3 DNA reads TGTGCCAGCAGCTTAAAGCCGGGACAGGACTACGAGCAGTACTTC. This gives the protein CASSLKPGQDYEQYF.

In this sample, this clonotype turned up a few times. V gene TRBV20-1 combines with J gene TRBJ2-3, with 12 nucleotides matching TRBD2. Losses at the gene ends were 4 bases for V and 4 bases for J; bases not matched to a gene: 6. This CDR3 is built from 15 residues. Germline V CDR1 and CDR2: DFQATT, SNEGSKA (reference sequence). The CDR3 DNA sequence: TGCAGTGCTATATCGACTAGCGGGAGCGCAGATACGCAGTATTTT. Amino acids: CSAISTSGSADTQYF.

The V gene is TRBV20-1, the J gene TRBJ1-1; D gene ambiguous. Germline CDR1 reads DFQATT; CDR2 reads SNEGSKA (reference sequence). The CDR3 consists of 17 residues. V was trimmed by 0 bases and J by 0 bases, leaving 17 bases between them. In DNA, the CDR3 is TGCAGTGCTAGAGATCCGAACCCCGGAGGGCTGAACACTGAAGCTTTCTTT. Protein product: CSARDPNPGGLNTEAFF.

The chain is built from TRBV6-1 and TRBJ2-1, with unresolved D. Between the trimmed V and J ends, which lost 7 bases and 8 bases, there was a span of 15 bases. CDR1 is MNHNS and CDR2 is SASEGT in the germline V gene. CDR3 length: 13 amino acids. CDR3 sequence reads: CASIPTLSDEQFF. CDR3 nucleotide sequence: TGTGCCAGCATCCCTACCCTGAGTGATGAGCAGTTCTTC.

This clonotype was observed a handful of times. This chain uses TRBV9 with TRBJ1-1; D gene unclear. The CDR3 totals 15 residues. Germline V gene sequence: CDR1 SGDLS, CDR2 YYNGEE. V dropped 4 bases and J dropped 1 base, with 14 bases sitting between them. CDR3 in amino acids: CASSPVRSGNTEAFF. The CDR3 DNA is TGTGCCAGCAGCCCCGTAAGGTCCGGGAACACTGAAGCTTTCTTT.

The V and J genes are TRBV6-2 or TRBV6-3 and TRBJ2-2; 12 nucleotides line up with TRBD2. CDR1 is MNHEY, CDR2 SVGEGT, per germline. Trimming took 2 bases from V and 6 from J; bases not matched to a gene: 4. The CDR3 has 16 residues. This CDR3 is CASSYLGLAGPGELFF. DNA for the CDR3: TGTGCCAGCAGTTACCTTGGACTAGCGGGACCCGGGGAGCTGTTTTTT.

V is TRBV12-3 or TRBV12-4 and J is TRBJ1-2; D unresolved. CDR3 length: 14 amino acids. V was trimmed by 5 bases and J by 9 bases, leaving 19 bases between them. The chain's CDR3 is CASSLERGRGSYTF. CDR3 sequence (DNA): TGTGCCAGCAGTCTCGAAAGAGGGCGAGGTAGCTACACCTTC.

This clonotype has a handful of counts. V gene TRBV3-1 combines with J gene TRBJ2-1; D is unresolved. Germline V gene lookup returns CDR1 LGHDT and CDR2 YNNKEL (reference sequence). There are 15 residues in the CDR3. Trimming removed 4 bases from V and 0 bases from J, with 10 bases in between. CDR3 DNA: TGTGCCAGCAGCCGAACAGATCACTCCTACAATGAGCAGTTCTTC. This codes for CASSRTDHSYNEQFF.

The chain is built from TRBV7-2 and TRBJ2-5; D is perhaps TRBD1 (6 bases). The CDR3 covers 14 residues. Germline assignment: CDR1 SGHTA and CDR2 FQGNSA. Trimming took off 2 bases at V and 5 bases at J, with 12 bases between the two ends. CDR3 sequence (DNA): TGTGCCAGCAGCTTAACAGGGTTTAGGGAGACCCAGTACTTC. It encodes CASSLTGFRETQYF.

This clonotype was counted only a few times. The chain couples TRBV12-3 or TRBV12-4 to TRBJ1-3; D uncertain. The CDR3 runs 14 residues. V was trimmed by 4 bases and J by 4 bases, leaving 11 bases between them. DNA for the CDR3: TGTGCCAGCAGTTGGAGGGAGAGGGGAAACACCATATATTTT. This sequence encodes CASSWRERGNTIYF.

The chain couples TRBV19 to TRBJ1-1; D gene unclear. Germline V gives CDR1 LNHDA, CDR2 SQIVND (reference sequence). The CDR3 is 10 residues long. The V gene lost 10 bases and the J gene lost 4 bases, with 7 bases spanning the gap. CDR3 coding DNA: TGTGCCACCCGGGGCACTGAAGCTTTCTTT. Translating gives CATRGTEAFF.

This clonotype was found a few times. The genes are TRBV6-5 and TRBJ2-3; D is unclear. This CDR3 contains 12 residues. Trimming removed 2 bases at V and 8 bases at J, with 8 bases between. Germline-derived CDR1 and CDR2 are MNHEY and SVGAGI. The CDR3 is CASSYPLGTQYF. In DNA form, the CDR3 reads TGTGCCAGCAGTTACCCCCTGGGTACGCAGTATTTT.

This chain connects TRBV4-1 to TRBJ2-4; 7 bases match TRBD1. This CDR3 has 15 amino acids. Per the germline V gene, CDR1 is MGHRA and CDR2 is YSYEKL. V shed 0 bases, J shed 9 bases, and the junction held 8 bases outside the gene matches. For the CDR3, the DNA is TGCGCCAGCAGCCAAGAGAGGTCGACAGGGTCCATTCAGTACTTC. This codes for CASSQERSTGSIQYF.

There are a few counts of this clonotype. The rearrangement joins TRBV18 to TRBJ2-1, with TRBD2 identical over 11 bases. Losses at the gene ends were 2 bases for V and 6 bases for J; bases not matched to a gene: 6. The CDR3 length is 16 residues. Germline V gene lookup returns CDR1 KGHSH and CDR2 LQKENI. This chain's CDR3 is CASSPGTSGGINEQFF. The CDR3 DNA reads TGTGCCAGCTCACCAGGAACTAGCGGGGGCATCAATGAGCAGTTCTTC.